This TCR beta chain was captured by sequencing in a study of blood T cell repertoires in COVID-19. As originally analysed: For nucleated cells, counts were estimated from reference gene primer amplification. The protocol was immunoSEQ multiplex PCR, while the TCRdb copy is restricted to in-frame clones and leaves out a portion. That table furnishes V, J and clone size, whereas the DNA furnished D and trimming. The table records 250,000 or so clones, more than 75% of them present only once. The sequencing sample was made of peripheral blood. The TCR comes from a woman aged 40 to 55 who had recovered from COVID-19.

The CDR3 DNA sequence: TGTGCCAGTAGCATCCTTCCCGGGACAGGGGTAAAACTGTTTTTT. Protein product: CASSILPGTGVKLFF. This chain connects TRBV19 to TRBJ1-4; 10 bases line up with TRBD1. This CDR3 is built from 15 residues. V lost 6 bases and J lost 10; bases outside the gene matches: 11. The germline V gene has CDR1 LNHDA and CDR2 SQIVND (reference sequence).